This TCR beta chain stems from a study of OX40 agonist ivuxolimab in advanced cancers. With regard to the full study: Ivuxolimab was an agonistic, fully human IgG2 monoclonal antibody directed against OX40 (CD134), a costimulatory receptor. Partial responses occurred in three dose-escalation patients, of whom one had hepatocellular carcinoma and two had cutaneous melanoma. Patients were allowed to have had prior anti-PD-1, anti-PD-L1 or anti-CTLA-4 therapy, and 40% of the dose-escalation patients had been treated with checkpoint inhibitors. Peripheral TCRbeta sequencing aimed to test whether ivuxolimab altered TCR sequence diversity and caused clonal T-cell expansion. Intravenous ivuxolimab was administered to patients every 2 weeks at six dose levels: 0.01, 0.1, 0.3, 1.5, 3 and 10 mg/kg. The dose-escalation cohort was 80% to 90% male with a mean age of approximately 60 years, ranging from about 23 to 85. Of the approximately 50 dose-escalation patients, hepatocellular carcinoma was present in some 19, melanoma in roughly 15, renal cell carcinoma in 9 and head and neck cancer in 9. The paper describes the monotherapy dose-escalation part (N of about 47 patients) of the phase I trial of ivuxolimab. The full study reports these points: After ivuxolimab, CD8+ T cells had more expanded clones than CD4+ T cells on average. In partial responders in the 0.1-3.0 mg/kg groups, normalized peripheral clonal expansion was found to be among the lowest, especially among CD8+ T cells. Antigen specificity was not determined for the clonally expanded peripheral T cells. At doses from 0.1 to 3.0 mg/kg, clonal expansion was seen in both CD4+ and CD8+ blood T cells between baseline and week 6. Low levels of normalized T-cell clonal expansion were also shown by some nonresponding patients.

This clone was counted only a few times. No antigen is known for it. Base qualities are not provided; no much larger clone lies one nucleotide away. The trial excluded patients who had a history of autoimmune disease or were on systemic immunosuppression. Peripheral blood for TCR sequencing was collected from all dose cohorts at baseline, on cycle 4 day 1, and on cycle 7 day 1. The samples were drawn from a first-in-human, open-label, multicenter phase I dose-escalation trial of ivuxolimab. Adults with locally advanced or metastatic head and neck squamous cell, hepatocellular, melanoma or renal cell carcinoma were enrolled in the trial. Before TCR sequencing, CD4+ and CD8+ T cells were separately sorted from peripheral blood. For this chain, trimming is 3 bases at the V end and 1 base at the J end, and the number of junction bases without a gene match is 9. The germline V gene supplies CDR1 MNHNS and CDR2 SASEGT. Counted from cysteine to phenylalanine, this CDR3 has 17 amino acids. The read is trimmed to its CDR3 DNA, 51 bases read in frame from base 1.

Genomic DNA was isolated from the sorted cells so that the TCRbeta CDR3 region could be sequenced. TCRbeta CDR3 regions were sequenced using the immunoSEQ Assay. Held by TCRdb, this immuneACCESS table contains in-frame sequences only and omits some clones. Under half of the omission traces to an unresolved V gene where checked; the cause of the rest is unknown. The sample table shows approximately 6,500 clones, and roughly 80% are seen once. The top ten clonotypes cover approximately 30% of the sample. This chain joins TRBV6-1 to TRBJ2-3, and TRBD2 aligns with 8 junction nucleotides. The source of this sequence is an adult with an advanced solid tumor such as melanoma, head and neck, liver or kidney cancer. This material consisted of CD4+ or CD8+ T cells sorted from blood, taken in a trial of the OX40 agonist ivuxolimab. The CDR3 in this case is CASSELAGSLGTDTQYF. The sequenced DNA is TGTGCCAGCAGTGAGCTAGCGGGTTCGTTAGGCACAGATACGCAGTATTTT.